The 15 T cell receptor beta chains listed next were all sequenced from one sample in a study of cytomegalovirus exposure and HLA in healthy donors. The PCR employed 60 Vbeta primers together with 13 Jbeta primers. Generated by immunoSEQ multiplex PCR, the TCRdb table keeps only in-frame clones and is missing some. This sample's table reports more than 100,000 clones. Source material: PBMCs. The source is a man aged 18 to 29 in good health and CMV-seronegative.

The CDR3 DNA is TGTGCCAGCAGCCTAGGCGGGGGCAAGGACGGGGACACGCAGTATTTT. Encoded protein: CASSLGGGKDGDTQYF. J is TRBJ2-3 and V is TRBV5-4, with TRBD2 as a possible D gene (7 bases). The germline V gene has CDR1 SGHNT and CDR2 YYREEE (reference sequence). V shed 4 bases and J shed 9 bases, with 24 bases lying between them. The CDR3 covers 16 residues.

This rearrangement joins TRBV7-9 to TRBJ1-1; D is uncertain. The V end lost 1 base, the J end lost 6 bases, and 9 bases lay between the germline ends. Germline CDR1 reads SEHNR; CDR2 reads FQNEAQ (reference sequence). The CDR3 is 13 residues long. CDR3 DNA sequence: TGTGCCAGCAGCTTAGGGGCACGAGCTGAAGCTTTCTTT. This sequence encodes CASSLGARAEAFF. Looking up the rest from reference TRBV7-9 and TRBJ1-1 gives the full variable domain: DTGVSQNPRHKITKRGQNVTFRCDPISEHNRLYWYRQTLGQGPEFLTYFQNEAQLEKSRLLSDRFSAERPKGSFSTLEIQRTEQGDSAMYLCASSLGARAEAFFGQGTRLTVV.

The chain recombines TRBV15 with TRBJ2-7; 7 positions match TRBD2. With V trimmed by 0 bases and J by 0 bases, 2 bases remained unmatched. CDR1 and CDR2 from the germline V gene are LNHNV and YYDKDF (reference sequence). CDR3 length: 15 amino acids. The CDR3 region is CATSREGGSSYEQYF. CDR3 DNA sequence: TGTGCCACCAGCAGAGAGGGGGGGAGCTCCTACGAGCAGTACTTC. Full variable domain (remainder filled in from reference TRBV15 and TRBJ2-7): DAMVIQNPRYQVTQFGKPVTLSCSQTLNHNVMYWYQQKSSQAPKLLFHYYDKDFNNEADTPDNFQSRRPNTSFCFLDIRSPGLGDTAMYLCATSREGGSSYEQYFGPGTRLTVT.

The rearrangement joins TRBV9 to TRBJ2-5; 9 nucleotides line up with TRBD1. Germline V lookup: CDR1 SGDLS, CDR2 YYNGEE. Germline trimming cut 0 bases from V and 5 bases from J; bases unmatched to any gene: 5. The CDR3 consists of 15 residues. CDR3 amino acids: CASSVVATGGETQYF. The CDR3 nucleotides are TGTGCCAGCAGCGTAGTGGCGACAGGGGGGGAGACCCAGTACTTC.

The CDR3 DNA follows: TGTGCCAGCAGCGTAGGACACCCCCACGAGCAGTACTTC. This sequence encodes CASSVGHPHEQYF. The chain recombines TRBV9 with TRBJ2-7; D is ambiguous. Germline-derived CDR1 and CDR2 are SGDLS and YYNGEE. The CDR3 contains 13 residues. Trimming cost V 0 bases and J 5 bases, with 9 bases left between them. The entire variable domain, with the rest obtained from reference TRBV9 and TRBJ2-7, is as follows: DSGVTQTPKHLITATGQRVTLRCSPRSGDLSVYWYQQSLDQGLQFLIQYYNGEERAKGNILERFSAQQFPDLHSELNLSSLELGDSALYFCASSVGHPHEQYFGPGTRLTVT.

The chain is built from TRBV5-1 and TRBJ1-2; the D gene is possibly TRBD1 (6 bases). This CDR3 region has 15 residues. The ends were cut back, 2 bases at V and 2 bases at J, with 13 bases in the middle. CDR1 is SGHRS and CDR2 is YFSETQ in the germline V gene. The CDR3: CASSLQGADNYGYTF. In DNA form, the CDR3 reads TGCGCCAGCAGCTTACAGGGTGCAGACAACTATGGCTACACCTTC.

The chain uses TRBV10-1 and TRBJ1-5, with unresolved D. The CDR3 is 13 amino acids. Germline CDR1 and CDR2: WNHNN and SYGVQD (reference sequence). V was shortened by 0 bases and J by 7 bases, with 7 bases between the two germline ends. The CDR3 DNA sequence: TGCGCCAGCAGTGAGTCGTATGGCCAGCCCCAGCATTTT. Translated: CASSESYGQPQHF.

The chain carries TRBV19 and TRBJ2-5; a weak D match, TRBD2 (5 bases). The V end was cut by 7 bases, the J end by 5 bases, with 14 bases between. Per germline, CDR1 LNHDA and CDR2 SQIVND (reference sequence). This CDR3 is 13 amino acids long. Here the CDR3 reads CASNAGGWETQYF. The DNA of the CDR3 is TGTGCCAGTAACGCGGGCGGATGGGAGACCCAGTACTTC. The full variable domain, completed using reference TRBV19 and TRBJ2-5, is DGGITQSPKYLFRKEGQNVTLSCEQNLNHDAMYWYRQDPGQGLRLIYYSQIVNDFQKGDIAEGYSVSREKKESFPLTVTSAQKNPTAFYLCASNAGGWETQYFGPGTRLLVL.

In the case of this clone: One end of the junction does not line up with germline, which may come from a read error. The rearrangement uses TRBV7-7 and TRBJ2-5; no clear D gene. Germline V gives CDR1 SSHAT, CDR2 FNYEAQ (reference sequence). There are 13 residues in the CDR3. The CDR3 sequence: CASSFVHQETQYF. CDR3 nucleotide sequence: TGTGCTAGCAGCTTCGTGCACCAGGAGACCCAGTACTTC.

This chain connects TRBV9 to TRBJ2-5; 7 bases fit TRBD1. The V segment lost 4 bases and the J segment 4 bases; nucleotides outside the gene matches: 10. This CDR3 contains 15 residues. Germline V lookup: CDR1 SGDLS, CDR2 YYNGEE. CDR3 sequence reads: CASSTSHRGGETQYF. CDR3 nucleotide sequence: TGTGCCAGCAGCACTTCCCACAGGGGCGGAGAGACCCAGTACTTC.

The V gene is TRBV4-1, the J gene TRBJ2-1; 8 bases line up with TRBD2. CDR1 is MGHRA, CDR2 YSYEKL, per germline. CDR3 length: 12 amino acids. Unmatched junction bases numbered 2, after V lost 4 bases and J lost 9 bases. The CDR3 nucleotides read TGCGCCAGCAGCCCTAGCGGGTCTGAGCAGTTCTTC. It specifies CASSPSGSEQFF.

V usage is TRBV7-9 and J usage is TRBJ1-2; 12 bases fit TRBD1. Germline CDR1 SEHNR, CDR2 FQNEAQ (reference sequence). Losses at the gene ends were 6 bases for V and 3 bases for J; bases not matched to a gene: 8. This CDR3 comprises 16 residues. CDR3 sequence reads: CASRNGTGGIYYGYTF. The CDR3 DNA sequence: TGTGCCAGCAGAAACGGGACAGGGGGCATTTACTATGGCTACACCTTC.

The chain couples TRBV6-5 to TRBJ2-5; D possibly corresponds to TRBD2 (6 bases). This CDR3 is 14 amino acids long. The V and J ends lost 5 bases and 5 bases respectively, with 15 bases between them. Per the germline V gene, CDR1 is MNHEY and CDR2 is SVGAGI. The CDR3 spells CASSPGLGWETQYF. As DNA, the CDR3 is TGTGCCAGCAGTCCGGGACTGGGGTGGGAGACCCAGTACTTC.

The rearrangement uses TRBV9 and TRBJ2-7, with TRBD2 identical over 10 bases. CDR3 size: 16 residues. The ends lost 0 bases at V and 1 base at J; junction bases unmatched: 4. Germline assignment: CDR1 SGDLS and CDR2 YYNGEE. This chain's CDR3 is CASSVGGLAPSYEQYF. The CDR3 DNA reads as TGTGCCAGCAGCGTAGGGGGACTAGCGCCGTCCTACGAGCAGTACTTC.

V gene TRBV14 combines with J gene TRBJ2-1, with a possible D match to TRBD2 (5 bases). Per the germline V gene, CDR1 is SGHDN and CDR2 is FVKESK. Trimming took off 0 bases at V and 0 bases at J, with 9 bases between the two ends. The CDR3 contains 16 residues. CDR3 in amino acids: CASSQDRSGSYNEQFF. The CDR3 coding sequence is TGTGCCAGCAGCCAAGATAGGAGCGGCTCCTACAATGAGCAGTTCTTC. The variable domain in full, completed from reference TRBV14 and TRBJ2-1, reads EAGVTQFPSHSVIEKGQTVTLRCDPISGHDNLYWYRRVMGKEIKFLLHFVKESKQDESGMPNNRFLAERTGGTYSTLKVQPAELEDSGVYFCASSQDRSGSYNEQFFGPGTRLTVL.